This T cell receptor beta chain was captured by sequencing in a study of beta chain features in type 1 diabetes. The study, taken as a whole, reports: It was possible that PCR favored shorter templates, equally so in patients and controls. The study found moderately but significantly shorter TCRB CDR3s in all four CD4+ subsets of Type 1 diabetes patients. Patients with type 1 diabetes carried fewer insertions and had more deletions at their VDJ junctions.

Sequenced material consisted of expressed TCRB transcripts (all of the isolated RNA was reverse transcribed). Naive, central memory and regulatory T cell samples came to a mean of about 3.9 million reads. The method was immunoSEQ multiplex PCR; TCRdb's version includes in-frame clones alone and lacks a portion of them. The sample yields around 330,000 clones, 11% seen once. Looked up from germline, CDR1 is SGHRS and CDR2 is YFSETQ. This CDR3 is 14 amino acids long. V was cut by 0 bases and J by 0 bases, with 6 bases left in between. This clone came up a few times. The target antigen is unknown. The chain couples TRBV5-1 to TRBJ2-5; D remains unclear. Source material: naive CD4+ T cells from blood. The clonotype was recovered from a young woman in good health. Here the CDR3 DNA reads TGCGCCAGCAGCTTGGTCGGAGACCAAGAGACCCAGTACTTC. Translated: CASSLVGDQETQYF.